This TCR beta chain was obtained from a study of cytomegalovirus exposure and HLA in healthy donors (dated by TCRdb to between 2016 and 2019). Context from the whole study: The 670 or so repertoires of the first cohort and the 95 to 150 validation repertoires were produced on the same platform, according to a later analysis. The aim of the study was to test whether cataloging public T cell receptors could identify signatures of past pathogen exposure. Besides the first cohort of some 670 subjects, a separate validation cohort made up of 120 different subjects was used. To predict cytomegalovirus infection status, the study brought together high-throughput TCR immunosequencing, statistical association of individual TCRs with disease status, and machine learning. The full study reports these points: The study listed approximately 160 TCR beta chains as associated with cytomegalovirus. In both the original and validation cohorts, the classifier was reported to diagnose cytomegalovirus status with high specificity and sensitivity. A few of the identified cytomegalovirus-associated TCR beta chains were confirmed in vitro to be specific for cytomegalovirus antigens. The authors suggested that the approach could potentially be generalized to other disease states and immunological phenotypes. All 120 or so repertoires were used to score co-occurrence in the validation cohort in a later analysis, because that analysis had no HLA typing for the cohort. Most TCR sequences were seen in very few donors, while some public TCRs were found in many individuals. Subsequent analysis determined that TCRs grouped into clusters in the first cohort also showed a tendency toward co-occurrence across the roughly 130 validation repertoires, and approximately 93% of cluster scores exceeded 0.

The donors belonged to the validation cohort of over a hundred subjects, which was separate from the approximately 660-subject first cohort. Notes on this clone: This clone's antigen is unknown. Base-call qualities are not available, and no considerably larger clone is one nucleotide away.

Spanning cysteine to phenylalanine, the CDR3 consists of 11 amino acids. This entry keeps only the CDR3 DNA: 33 bases, framed from base 1. V and J are truncated by 5 bases and 7 bases respectively, leaving an intervening sequence of 6 bases. Per the germline V gene (reference sequence), MNHNY is the CDR1 and SVGAGI is the CDR2. Receptor libraries were prepared by the immunoSEQ multiplex PCR assay. Processing in the source paper ran as follows. A statistical classification framework was developed to diagnose cytomegalovirus status using the catalog of TCR beta chain sequences. TCRdb mirrors the immuneACCESS table, restricted to in-frame sequences. Some clones are absent from its copies; in checked studies, under half trace to an unresolved V gene, and the reason for the others is unknown. That table is the source of V, J and clone size, and D and trimming were worked out from the DNA. A total of about 110,000 clones appear in this sample, about 85% of them only once. The ten most abundant clones make up approximately 2.9% of the sample.

The rearrangement joined TRBV6-6 to TRBJ2-1, with TRBD1 tentatively as D gene (6 bases match). The clonotype was recovered from a woman aged 18-29 years in good health and CMV-seronegative. The source material was PBMCs. The CDR3 reads CASSQGNEQFF. Read as DNA, the sequence is TGTGCCAGCAGTCAGGGGAATGAGCAGTTCTTC.